The text below deals with one TCR beta chain. This entry belongs to a study of blood T cell repertoires in COVID-19. Turning to the study itself: Material from acute and convalescent COVID-19 was sourced from the United States, Italy and Spain. PBMCs, B-cell-depleted T cells, or T cells were the source of the cDNA or gDNA that made up the material.

This CDR3 has 17 residues. The junction had 14 bases not matched to a gene; V was cut back by 2 bases and J by 9 bases. The germline gives CDR1 SGHAT, CDR2 FQNNGV. In the authors' workflow: Cell counts per sample came from amplifying reference gene primers. Clones were sequenced by immunoSEQ multiplex PCR, and TCRdb holds only the in-frame ones, with some missing. The V and J calls and clone size come from that table; D and trimming were worked out from the DNA. This sample yields over 5,000 clones, of which roughly 90% are seen a single time; roughly 6% belongs to the top ten. This clonotype was obtained from a man between 60 and 75 years old with acute or convalescent COVID-19. V is TRBV11-2 and J is TRBJ2-3; 10 positions agree with TRBD2. The sample consisted of peripheral blood. DNA of the CDR3: TGTGCCAGCAGCTTATGGGTGAGCGGGAGGGCCGAGGGCACGCAGTATTTT. It encodes CASSLWVSGRAEGTQYF.